A single sample gave rise to the 9 T cell receptor beta chains below, sequenced in a study of T-cell reconstitution after alpha-beta-depleted transplantation in children. A library of TCRbeta sequences, prepared with unique molecular identifiers, was generated. TCRdb itself ran the PCR reads through MiXCR, one entry per CDR3 protein. The table shows more than 200,000 distinct CDR3 sequences, with more than 20% occurring only once. Sequenced material: PBMCs, mostly from graft donor cells, taken 360 days after TCRalphabeta/CD19-depleted stem cell transplant. The receptor set was obtained from a female patient between 2 and 10 years old who had a stem cell transplant for congenital amegakaryocytic thrombocytopenia, so the T cells may come from the graft donor.

The chain links TRBV7-2 to TRBJ2-2; D unresolved. The CDR3 totals 16 residues. CDR1 and CDR2 (germline): SGHTA, FQGNSA. Trimming removed 1 base at V and 4 bases at J, with 13 bases between. The CDR3 DNA follows: TGTGCCAGCAGCTTAGTAGCTAGTGTGGCCACCGGGGAGCTGTTTTTT. Protein product: CASSLVASVATGELFF.

The J gene is TRBJ1-4, the V gene TRBV30, with D perhaps matching TRBD1 (6 bases). V dropped 1 base and J dropped 0 bases, with 12 bases sitting between them. Germline V gene lookup returns CDR1 GTSNPN and CDR2 SVGIG (reference sequence). The CDR3 spans 16 residues. The CDR3 here is CAWSAPGAATNEKLFF. The CDR3 nucleotides read TGTGCCTGGAGTGCCCCGGGGGCTGCAACTAATGAAAAACTGTTTTTT.

The table lists this clonotype with a few counts. This chain connects TRBV12-3 or TRBV12-4 to TRBJ2-1; 10 bases match TRBD2. This CDR3 is 14 amino acids long. After removal of 5 bases from V and 8 bases from J, the junction contained 6 bases not matched to a gene. CDR3 amino acids: CASSRAGGHHEQFF. CDR3 nucleotides: TGTGCCAGCAGTCGAGCGGGGGGGCACCATGAGCAGTTCTTC.

This sequence joins TRBV29-1 and TRBJ2-7; TRBD1 aligns across 8 bases. Germline V lookup: CDR1 SQVTM, CDR2 ANQGSEA. This CDR3 is built from 15 residues. With V trimmed by 2 bases and J by 7 bases, 13 bases remained unmatched. CDR3 nucleotide sequence: TGCAGCGTTGAACGGCCGGGACAGGTTGCGGGGGAGCAGTACTTC. This sequence encodes CSVERPGQVAGEQYF.

The chain recombines TRBV28 with TRBJ2-5; D may be TRBD2 (5 bases). Germline V CDR1 and CDR2: MDHEN, SYDVKM. V lost 5 bases, J lost 5 bases, and 15 bases lay in between. This CDR3 is built from 14 residues. This chain's CDR3 is CASSGLALSETQYF. The CDR3 DNA is TGTGCCAGCAGTGGACTGGCGTTGAGCGAGACCCAGTACTTC.

This clonotype was detected a few times. This chain connects TRBV12-3 or TRBV12-4 to TRBJ2-3; perhaps TRBD2 as D (5 bases). This CDR3 region has 14 residues. Trimming left V 5 bases short and J 4 bases short, with 13 bases between. In nucleotides, the CDR3 is TGTGCCAGCAGTAATCATAAGGGAGCAGATACGCAGTATTTT. This gives the protein CASSNHKGADTQYF.

V and J are TRBV5-1 and TRBJ2-3; the match to TRBD1 covers 8 bases. Looked up from germline, CDR1 is SGHRS and CDR2 is YFSETQ. CDR3 length: 21 amino acids. The V and J ends lost 0 bases and 2 bases, in that order; junction bases with no gene match: 20. CDR3 coding DNA: TGCGCCAGCAGCTTGGCCTCTAAGATAATTGGACAGGGCCTTTCCACAGATACGCAGTATTTT. It is translated as CASSLASKIIGQGLSTDTQYF.

This chain links TRBV7-2 with TRBJ2-1, with 10 bases that match TRBD2. The CDR3 covers 15 residues. From germline, CDR1 is SGHTA and CDR2 FQGNSA. The junction had 7 bases not matched to a gene; V was cut back by 1 base and J by 10 bases. The CDR3 DNA follows: TGTGCCAGCAGCTTAGGGGGGGCTAGCGGGAGAGAGCAGTTCTTC. Its protein is CASSLGGASGREQFF.

The chain carries TRBV12-3 or TRBV12-4 and TRBJ2-7, with 8 bases aligning to TRBD1. The CDR3 has 14 residues. The V gene end was trimmed by 6 bases and the J gene end by 3 bases; junction bases not matched to a gene: 7. The CDR3 bases are TGTGCCAGCAGGGCCTTAGGACAGGGCTACGAGCAGTACTTC. Its translation: CASRALGQGYEQYF.